This T cell receptor (beta chain) was recorded in a study of T cell responses to AZD1222 COVID-19 vaccine. Study-wide results and limits: Repertoire collection took place solely once the T cell response had peaked. Mapped onto spike, vaccine-associated CD4 TCRs spanned it and were dominant at 160-218 and 743-854. The study reported that nearly half of spike-specific TCRs target unmutated variant regions.

The protocol was immunoSEQ multiplex PCR, while the TCRdb copy is restricted to in-frame clones and leaves out a portion. This table has some 200,000 clones, more than 80% appearing once. Comments on this clone: The antigen is not known.

In germline, CDR1 is SGHRS, CDR2 YFSETQ. The CDR3 runs 14 residues. V was cut by 4 bases and J by 4 bases, with 14 bases left in between. Sequences were derived from peripheral blood, sampled 28 days after the second dose of the MenACWY control vaccine. V gene TRBV5-1 combines with J gene TRBJ1-2; no firm D call. This TCR came from an adult who received the MenACWY meningococcal vaccine as a control. CDR3 sequence reads: CASSPESISYGYTF. Here the CDR3 DNA reads TGCGCCAGCAGCCCTGAATCTATTTCCTATGGCTACACCTTC.